This record concerns one T cell receptor (beta chain) sequence. Its specificity is not known. These data originate in a study of T cells in localized non-small cell lung cancer. Study-level results: The tumor had only one region sequenced, so heterogeneity remains possible. Paired adjacent lung recovered a median around 60 of the top 100 tumor clones. Tumor trailed uninvolved adjacent lung in T cell clonality, which peaked there.

Profiling relied on immunoSEQ multiplex PCR, and the TCRdb table lists in-frame clones only, not all of them. The table records about 19,000 clones, around 86% of them present only once. The CDR3 length is 14 residues. The V end was cut by 0 bases, the J end by 5 bases, with 8 bases between. Germline CDR1 reads SGHTS; CDR2 reads YDEGEE. V is TRBV5-8 and J is TRBJ2-2; D possibly corresponds to TRBD2 (6 bases). This TCR came from a female donor aged 60 or older with stage I lung adenocarcinoma. The specimen was peripheral blood, collected before any cancer treatment. Here the CDR3 reads CASSLDGGTGELFF. The DNA of the CDR3 is TGTGCCAGCAGCTTGGACGGGGGTACCGGGGAGCTGTTTTTT.